A single sample is the source of the 8 T cell receptor beta chains below, sequenced in a study of T cells in Graves' hyperthyroidism and ophthalmopathy. RNA transcripts served as the template for amplifying TCR beta CDR3 regions. Primed by the HTBI set, a first-round RT-PCR was run on the TCR CDR3. One entry per CDR3 protein results from TCRdb running MiXCR on the multiplex PCR reads. The sample holds hundreds of thousands of distinct CDR3 sequences, 20% seen once. Sequencing was done on a sample of blood. Every receptor here comes from a man aged 35 to 55 with Graves' ophthalmopathy.

This chain joins TRBV6-1 and TRBJ2-5; D is ambiguous. The germline V and J ends were trimmed by 1 base and 1 base, with 4 bases remaining between them. This CDR3 has 13 residues. Germline V gene lookup returns CDR1 MNHNS and CDR2 SASEGT. The CDR3 loop is CASSEVGQETQYF. CDR3 DNA sequence: TGTGCCAGCAGTGAAGTCGGCCAAGAGACCCAGTACTTC.

The chain employs TRBV11-2 and TRBJ2-3; a possible D gene is TRBD2 (5 bases). V was trimmed by 0 bases and J by 2 bases, leaving 15 bases between them. The CDR3 runs 17 residues. Looked up from germline, CDR1 is SGHAT and CDR2 is FQNNGV. As DNA, the CDR3 is TGTGCCAGCAGCTTAGATAGGGCGGGCTTTAACACAGATACGCAGTATTTT. Amino acids: CASSLDRAGFNTDTQYF. Supplemented by reference TRBV11-2 and TRBJ2-3, the full variable domain reads EAGVAQSPRYKIIEKRQSVAFWCNPISGHATLYWYQQILGQGPKLLIQFQNNGVVDDSQLPKDRFSAERLKGVDSTLKIQPAKLEDSAVYLCASSLDRAGFNTDTQYFGPGTRLTVL.

In its sample, this clonotype was seen a few times. The CDR3, as DNA: TGCAGCGTTGAAGGATGGGTCAGGGGGCCTTCAGATACGCAGTATTTT. Amino acids: CSVEGWVRGPSDTQYF. This chain connects TRBV29-1 to TRBJ2-3; 8 nucleotides agree with TRBD1. The trim removed 1 base at V and 4 bases at J, leaving 10 bases unmatched. The CDR3 spans 16 residues. CDR1 is SQVTM, CDR2 ANQGSEA, per germline.

The table lists this clonotype with many counts. The V and J genes are TRBV7-6 and TRBJ2-3, with D uncertain. V lost 0 bases to trimming and J lost 1 base, with 14 bases between them. Germline V gene data show CDR1 as SGHVS and CDR2 as FNYEAQ. The CDR3 contains 17 residues. CDR3 coding DNA: TGTGCCAGCAGCTTAGCGCGGAGAGGCCCTGGCACAGATACGCAGTATTTT. Translating it yields CASSLARRGPGTDTQYF.

This clonotype came up a few times. The chain has TRBV7-9 and TRBJ1-1; D not resolved. Germline V lookup: CDR1 SEHNR, CDR2 FQNEAQ (reference sequence). The CDR3 covers 15 residues. Trimming stripped 2 bases from V and 0 bases from J, with 10 bases between. The CDR3 nucleotides are TGTGCCAGCAGCTTATCACAGCTCTTGAACACTGAAGCTTTCTTT. Residues: CASSLSQLLNTEAFF.

There are a few counts of this clonotype. The chain employs TRBV5-5 and TRBJ1-4; TRBD1 matches at 7 bases. V was clipped by 0 bases and J by 7 bases; unmatched bases: 9. This CDR3 is built from 16 residues. Germline-derived CDR1 and CDR2 are SGHKS and YYEKEE (reference sequence). The CDR3 DNA reads TGTGCCAGCAGCTTGGAGGGGGCAGGGTTACGTGAAAAACTGTTTTTT. Translated: CASSLEGAGLREKLFF.

This clonotype came up many times. The chain carries TRBV2 and TRBJ2-1; TRBD2 is a possible D gene (5 bases). CDR3 length: 13 amino acids. Germline lookup yields CDR1 SNHLY and CDR2 FYNNEI. V was trimmed by 4 bases and J by 6 bases, leaving 10 bases between them. Written as DNA, the CDR3 is TGTGCCAGCAGTGGGACTCACGTCAATGAGCAGTTCTTC. Encoded protein: CASSGTHVNEQFF.

The V call is TRBV5-5, the J call TRBJ2-1; D unclear. The CDR3 spans 13 residues. Germline V gives CDR1 SGHKS, CDR2 YYEKEE (reference sequence). V lost 0 bases and J 8 bases, leaving 9 bases between the germline ends. CDR3 in amino acids: CASSLAPSYEQFF. The CDR3, as DNA: TGTGCCAGCAGCTTGGCCCCTAGTTATGAGCAGTTCTTC.